The next 2 T cell receptor beta chains were all read from a single sample in a study of blood T cells in healthy people across ages. With a J-beta primer mix and a sample-barcoded 5' primer, a second PCR ran about 6 to 11 cycles. TCRdb redid the calling of the 5' RACE reads with MiXCR, one entry per CDR3 protein. The sample contains about 620,000 distinct CDR3 sequences, roughly 20% of which appear only once. The sequenced sample consisted of blood. These receptors originate from a man in his 70s in good health.

This chain joins TRBV14 and TRBJ1-3; D unresolved. This CDR3 comprises 15 residues. Between the trimmed V and J ends, which lost 0 bases and 8 bases, there was a span of 14 bases. Germline V gives CDR1 SGHDN, CDR2 FVKESK. Here the CDR3 reads CASSQDLRSGYTIYF. The CDR3 DNA reads TGTGCCAGCAGCCAAGATCTCCGTTCGGGATACACCATATATTTT.

The chain has TRBV5-4 and TRBJ1-2, with a tentative D call TRBD1 (5 bases). This CDR3 has 13 amino acids. Trimming shortened V by 6 bases and J by 5 bases, and 14 bases separated the two germline ends. In germline, CDR1 is SGHNT, CDR2 YYREEE (reference sequence). CDR3 sequence (DNA): TGTGCCAGCACCACGACGGGGGGTTATGGCTACACCTTC. Translated: CASTTTGGYGYTF.